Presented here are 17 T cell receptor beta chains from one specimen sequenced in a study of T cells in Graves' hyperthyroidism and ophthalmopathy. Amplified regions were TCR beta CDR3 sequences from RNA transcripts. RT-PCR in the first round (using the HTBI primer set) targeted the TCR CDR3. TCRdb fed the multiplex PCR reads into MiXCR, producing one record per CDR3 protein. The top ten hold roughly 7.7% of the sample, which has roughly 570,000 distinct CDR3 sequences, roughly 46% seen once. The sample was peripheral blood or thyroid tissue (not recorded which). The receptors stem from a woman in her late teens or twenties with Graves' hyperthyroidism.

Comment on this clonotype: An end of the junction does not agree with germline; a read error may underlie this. The CDR3: CASSQRTASEKLFF. Here the CDR3 DNA reads TGTGCCAGCAGCCAACGGACAGCCTCTGAAAAACTGTTTTTT. The chain links TRBV4-1 to TRBJ1-4, with D possibly matching TRBD1 (6 bases). Germline V gene data show CDR1 as MGHRA and CDR2 as YSYEKL. The CDR3 runs to 14 residues.

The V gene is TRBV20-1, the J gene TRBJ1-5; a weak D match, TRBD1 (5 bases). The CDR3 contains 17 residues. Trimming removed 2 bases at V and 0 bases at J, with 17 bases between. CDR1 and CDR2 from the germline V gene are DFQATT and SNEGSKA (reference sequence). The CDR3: CSARRAGAGYSNQPQHF. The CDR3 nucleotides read TGCAGTGCTAGACGCGCGGGTGCAGGGTATAGCAATCAGCCCCAGCATTTT.

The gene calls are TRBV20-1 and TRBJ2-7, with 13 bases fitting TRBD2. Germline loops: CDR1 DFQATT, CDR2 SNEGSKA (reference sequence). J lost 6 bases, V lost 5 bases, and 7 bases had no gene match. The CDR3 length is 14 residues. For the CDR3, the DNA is TGCAGTGCTCCCGGACTAGCGGGAGTTTCCGAGCAGTACTTC. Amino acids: CSAPGLAGVSEQYF.

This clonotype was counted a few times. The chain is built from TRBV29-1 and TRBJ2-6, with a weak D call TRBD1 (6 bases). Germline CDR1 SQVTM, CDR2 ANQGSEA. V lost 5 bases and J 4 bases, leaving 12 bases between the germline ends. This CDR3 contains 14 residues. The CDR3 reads CSVRAGVGANVLTF. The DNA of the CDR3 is TGCAGCGTTAGGGCAGGGGTCGGGGCCAACGTCCTGACTTTC.

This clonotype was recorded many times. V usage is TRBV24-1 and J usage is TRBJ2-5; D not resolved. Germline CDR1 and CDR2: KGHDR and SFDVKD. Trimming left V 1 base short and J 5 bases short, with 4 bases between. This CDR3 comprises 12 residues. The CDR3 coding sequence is TGTGCCACCAGTGATTTTGACGAGACCCAGTACTTC. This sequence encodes CATSDFDETQYF.

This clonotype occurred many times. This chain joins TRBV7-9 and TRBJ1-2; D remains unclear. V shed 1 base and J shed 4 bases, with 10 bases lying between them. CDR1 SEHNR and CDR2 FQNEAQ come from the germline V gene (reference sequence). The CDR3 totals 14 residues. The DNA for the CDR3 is TGTGCCAGCAGCTTAGTTGGCCACACCTATGGCTACACCTTC. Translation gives CASSLVGHTYGYTF.

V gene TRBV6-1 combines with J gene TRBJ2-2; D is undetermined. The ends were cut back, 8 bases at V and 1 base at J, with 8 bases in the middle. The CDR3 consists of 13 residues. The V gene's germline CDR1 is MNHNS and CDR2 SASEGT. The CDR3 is CASADGNTGELFF. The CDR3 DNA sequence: TGTGCCAGCGCGGACGGGAACACCGGGGAGCTGTTTTTT.

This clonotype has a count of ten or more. The CDR3 coding sequence is TGTGCCAGCAGCGCCTCGGGGACAGGGGATGAAAAACTGTTTTTT. Translated, it gives CASSASGTGDEKLFF. The chain uses TRBV7-9 and TRBJ1-4; the match to TRBD1 covers 10 bases. This CDR3 is 15 amino acids long. The germline V gene encodes CDR1 SEHNR and CDR2 FQNEAQ (reference sequence). Trimming took 5 bases from V and 6 from J; bases not matched to a gene: 6. Supplemented by reference TRBV7-9 and TRBJ1-4, the full variable domain reads DTGVSQNPRHKITKRGQNVTFRCDPISEHNRLYWYRQTLGQGPEFLTYFQNEAQLEKSRLLSDRFSAERPKGSFSTLEIQRTEQGDSAMYLCASSASGTGDEKLFFGSGTQLSVL.

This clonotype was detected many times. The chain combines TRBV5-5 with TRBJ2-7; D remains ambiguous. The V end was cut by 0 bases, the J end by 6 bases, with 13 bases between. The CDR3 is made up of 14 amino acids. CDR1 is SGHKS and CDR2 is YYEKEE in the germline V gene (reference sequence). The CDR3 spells CASSLVSAPVEQYF. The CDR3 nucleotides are TGTGCCAGCAGCTTGGTATCAGCCCCTGTCGAGCAGTACTTC.

In DNA, the CDR3 is TGCAGTGCTAGAGGGGGACAGGGTCTCTACGAGCAGTACTTC. It encodes CSARGGQGLYEQYF. V gene TRBV20-1 combines with J gene TRBJ2-7; 9 nucleotides align to TRBD1. Germline trimming cut 1 base from V and 3 bases from J; bases unmatched to any gene: 4. Germline lookup yields CDR1 DFQATT and CDR2 SNEGSKA (reference sequence). The CDR3 is 14 residues long.

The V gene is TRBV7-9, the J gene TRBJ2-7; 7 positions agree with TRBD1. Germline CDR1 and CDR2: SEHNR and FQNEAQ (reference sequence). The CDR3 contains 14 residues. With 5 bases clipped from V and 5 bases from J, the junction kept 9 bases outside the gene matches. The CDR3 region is CASSPTGSIDEQYF. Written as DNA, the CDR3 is TGTGCCAGCAGCCCGACAGGGAGCATAGACGAGCAGTACTTC.

The CDR3 DNA reads TGTGCCAGCAGTCCCCGACGACAGGGATCCCTCCACTTT. Protein: CASSPRRQGSLHF. V is TRBV12-3 or TRBV12-4 and J is TRBJ1-6, with 7 bases that match TRBD1. CDR3 size: 13 residues. With 5 bases clipped from V and 14 bases from J, the junction kept 9 bases outside the gene matches.

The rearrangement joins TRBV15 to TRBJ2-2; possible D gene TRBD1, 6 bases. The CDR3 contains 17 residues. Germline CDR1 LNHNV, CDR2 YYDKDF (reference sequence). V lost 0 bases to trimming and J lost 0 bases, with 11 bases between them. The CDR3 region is CATSRDPGQPNTGELFF. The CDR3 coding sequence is TGTGCCACCAGCAGAGATCCCGGACAGCCGAACACCGGGGAGCTGTTTTTT.

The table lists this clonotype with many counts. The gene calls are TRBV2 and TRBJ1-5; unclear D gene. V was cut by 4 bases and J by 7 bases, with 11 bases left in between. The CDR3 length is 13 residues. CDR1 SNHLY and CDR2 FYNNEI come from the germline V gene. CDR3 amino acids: CASSVRVRQPQHF. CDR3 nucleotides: TGTGCCAGCAGTGTTAGGGTACGGCAGCCCCAGCATTTT.

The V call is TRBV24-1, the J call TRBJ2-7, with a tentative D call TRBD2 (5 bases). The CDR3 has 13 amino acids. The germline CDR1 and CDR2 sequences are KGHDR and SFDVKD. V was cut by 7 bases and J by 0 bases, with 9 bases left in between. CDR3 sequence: CATRAADSYEQYF. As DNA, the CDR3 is TGTGCCACCAGGGCAGCGGACTCCTACGAGCAGTACTTC.

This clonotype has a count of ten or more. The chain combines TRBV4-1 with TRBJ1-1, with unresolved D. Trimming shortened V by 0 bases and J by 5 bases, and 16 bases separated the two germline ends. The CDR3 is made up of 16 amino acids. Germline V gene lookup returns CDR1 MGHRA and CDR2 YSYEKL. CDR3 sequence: CASSQDERRRRTEAFF. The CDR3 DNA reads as TGCGCCAGCAGCCAAGATGAGCGCAGGCGTAGGACTGAAGCTTTCTTT.

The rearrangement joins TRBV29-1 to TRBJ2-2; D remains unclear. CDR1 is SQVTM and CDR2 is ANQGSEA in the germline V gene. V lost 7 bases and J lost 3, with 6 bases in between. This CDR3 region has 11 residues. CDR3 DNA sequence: TGCAGCGCTGGGGACACCGGGGAGCTGTTTTTT. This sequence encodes CSAGDTGELFF.